These 30 T cell receptor beta chains were sequenced from one sample in a study of post-analysis software for immune sequencing data. The study, taken as a whole, reports: Controls had lower frequencies than patients of about 5 TRBV segments, which included TRBV5-6, TRBV5-1 and TRBV20-1.

No antigen has been identified for these receptors. Every TCR beta cDNA library bore unique molecular identifiers. TCRdb re-derived calls from the PCR reads in MiXCR, one entry per CDR3 protein. The sample has about 770,000 distinct CDR3 sequences, about half seen once; the top ten hold roughly 4.9%. What was sequenced was blood. The receptors were sampled from a girl aged 10 to 17 with multiple sclerosis.

The chain couples TRBV14 to TRBJ2-4, with 11 bases aligning to TRBD1. The J call may be incorrect, as the DNA end agrees better with TRBJ2-7. CDR1 is SGHDN and CDR2 is FVKESK in the germline V gene. The CDR3 has 15 amino acids. CDR3 sequence (DNA): TGTGCCAGCAGCCAAATAAGGACAGGGGGCGGCGAGCAGTACTTC. It translates to CASSQIRTGGGEQYF.

V and J are TRBV20-1 and TRBJ2-5; either TRBD1 or TRBD2 may fit D (5 bases each). Germline assignment: CDR1 DFQATT and CDR2 SNEGSKA (reference sequence). Trimming took off 2 bases at V and 9 bases at J, with 19 bases between the two ends. This CDR3 is 14 amino acids long. The chain's CDR3 is CSARHRGPVGAQYF. The CDR3 nucleotides are TGCAGTGCTAGACATAGGGGACCCGTGGGGGCCCAGTACTTC.

J is TRBJ1-2 and V is TRBV29-1; 9 nucleotides line up with TRBD1. J lost 7 bases, V lost 6 bases, and 12 bases had no gene match. Germline V gene sequence: CDR1 SQVTM, CDR2 ANQGSEA. CDR3 length: 14 amino acids. The CDR3 loop reads CSVGQGQVVGGYTF. The CDR3, as DNA: TGCAGCGTGGGACAGGGACAGGTTGTTGGTGGCTACACCTTC.

The V call is TRBV28, the J call TRBJ2-5; D uncertain. This CDR3 has 14 amino acids. Trimming left V 3 bases short and J 3 bases short, with 11 bases between. Germline-derived CDR1 and CDR2 are MDHEN and SYDVKM. In DNA, the CDR3 is TGTGCCAGCAGTTTGATCGCGTTGGAAGAGACCCAGTACTTC. Amino acid sequence: CASSLIALEETQYF.

This clonotype occurred a few times. The chain employs TRBV5-4 and TRBJ2-7; 7 bases map to TRBD1. CDR1 is SGHNT, CDR2 YYREEE, per germline (reference sequence). V lost 4 bases and J lost 5; bases outside the gene matches: 6. This CDR3 has 13 residues. In nucleotides, the CDR3 is TGTGCCAGCAGCCCACAGGGGCGCGACGAGCAGTACTTC. Amino acid sequence: CASSPQGRDEQYF.

The rearrangement links TRBV29-1 to TRBJ2-7; the D gene could be TRBD1 or TRBD2 (6 bases each). CDR3 length: 13 residues. CDR1 SQVTM and CDR2 ANQGSEA come from the germline V gene. The germline V and J ends were trimmed by 1 base and 6 bases, with 13 bases remaining between them. DNA of the CDR3: TGCAGCGTTGAAGTCGGGGGCTTAAGCGAGCAGTACTTC. Encoded protein: CSVEVGGLSEQYF.

J is TRBJ1-2 and V is TRBV7-9; D is possibly TRBD1 (6 bases). Trimming pared 11 bases from V and 5 bases from J, leaving 27 bases between. The length of the CDR3 is 16 residues. The germline CDR1 and CDR2 sequences are SEHNR and FQNEAQ (reference sequence). The CDR3 protein is CAVPTLRRGGGYGYTF. CDR3 nucleotide sequence: TGTGCCGTCCCGACCCTCAGGAGGGGAGGGGGTTATGGCTACACCTTC. Based on the CDR3 plus reference TRBV7-9 and TRBJ1-2, the full variable domain is DTGVSQNPRHKITKRGQNVTFRCDPISEHNRLYWYRQTLGQGPEFLTYFQNEAQLEKSRLLSDRFSAERPKGSFSTLEIQRTEQGDSAMYLCAVPTLRRGGGYGYTFGSGTRLTVV.

The chain uses TRBV25-1 and TRBJ2-2; a weak D match, TRBD1 (7 bases). The germline gives CDR1 MGHDK, CDR2 SYGVNS. The V and J ends lost 2 bases and 5 bases respectively, with 15 bases between them. The CDR3 sequence is 16 residues long. The CDR3 protein is CASSELGRGETGELFF. CDR3 sequence (DNA): TGTGCCAGCAGTGAACTCGGCAGGGGGGAGACCGGGGAGCTGTTTTTT.

V gene TRBV7-8 combines with J gene TRBJ2-2; D not resolved. The CDR3 contains 11 residues. Germline-derived CDR1 and CDR2 are SGHVS and FQNEAQ. The V end was cut by 4 bases, the J end by 7 bases, with 4 bases between. CDR3 amino acids: CASSSIGELFF. DNA of the CDR3: TGTGCCAGCAGCTCTATCGGGGAGCTGTTTTTT.

V and J are TRBV27 and TRBJ1-2; 11 nucleotides align to TRBD1. J gave up 6 bases and V 5 bases, and 5 bases lay outside the gene matches. The CDR3 is 14 residues long. Germline assignment: CDR1 MNHEY and CDR2 SMNVEV (reference sequence). CDR3 in DNA: TGTGCCAGCAGTGATGGACAGGGGGCGCATGGCTACACCTTC. It encodes CASSDGQGAHGYTF.

This chain joins TRBV11-2 and TRBJ1-2, with D hard to call. V lost 1 base to trimming and J lost 7 bases, with 13 bases between them. The length of the CDR3 is 14 residues. In germline, CDR1 is SGHAT, CDR2 FQNNGV. DNA for the CDR3: TGTGCCAGCAGCTTAGGGTTCGGGGTAACTGGCTACACCTTC. It specifies CASSLGFGVTGYTF. The complete variable domain, with remaining parts taken from reference TRBV11-2 and TRBJ1-2, reads EAGVAQSPRYKIIEKRQSVAFWCNPISGHATLYWYQQILGQGPKLLIQFQNNGVVDDSQLPKDRFSAERLKGVDSTLKIQPAKLEDSAVYLCASSLGFGVTGYTFGSGTRLTVV.

This chain joins TRBV12-3 or TRBV12-4 and TRBJ1-1; D possibly corresponds to TRBD1 (5 bases). V lost 5 bases to trimming and J lost 4 bases, with 20 bases between them. This CDR3 comprises 16 residues. In DNA form, the CDR3 reads TGTGCCAGCAGTCCGCAAAAGGGGCGCTTGAGCACTGAAGCTTTCTTT. This translates into CASSPQKGRLSTEAFF.

V is TRBV7-2 and J is TRBJ2-6; D not certain. The V end was cut by 2 bases, the J end by 2 bases, with 4 bases between. The CDR3 length is 14 residues. The germline CDR1 and CDR2 sequences are SGHTA and FQGNSA. CDR3: CASSLTPGANVLTF. The CDR3 coding sequence is TGTGCCAGCAGCTTAACCCCTGGGGCCAACGTCCTGACTTTC.

This chain joins TRBV6-1 and TRBJ2-7, with D perhaps assigned TRBD1 or TRBD2 (5 bases each). Per the germline V gene, CDR1 is MNHNS and CDR2 is SASEGT. Trimming took 3 bases from V and 5 from J, leaving 14 bases between them. The length of the CDR3 is 14 residues. Written as DNA, the CDR3 is TGTGCCAGCAGTGATGGGCAGGGACGGAACGAGCAGTACTTC. Translation gives CASSDGQGRNEQYF.

The J gene is TRBJ2-1, the V gene TRBV29-1, with D unresolved. Trimming took 7 bases from V and 8 from J, leaving 12 bases between them. Germline V gene sequence: CDR1 SQVTM, CDR2 ANQGSEA. The CDR3 totals 11 residues. The CDR3 is CSAPARDEQFF. The CDR3 DNA is TGCAGCGCCCCCGCCCGGGATGAGCAGTTCTTC.

The chain recombines TRBV3-1 with TRBJ2-1, with D tentatively TRBD2 (7 bases). Germline CDR1 is LGHDT and CDR2 is YNNKEL (reference sequence). This CDR3 region has 15 residues. Trimming left V 3 bases short and J 7 bases short, with 16 bases between. Here the CDR3 reads CASSQNIGGANEQFF. For the CDR3, the DNA is TGTGCCAGCAGCCAGAATATTGGGGGGGCGAATGAGCAGTTCTTC.

V and J are TRBV12-3 or TRBV12-4 and TRBJ1-2, with 12 bases fitting TRBD1. There are 16 residues in the CDR3. V lost 4 bases, J lost 6 bases, and 9 bases stayed unmatched. In nucleotides, the CDR3 is TGTGCCAGCAGTTCCCTGACGGGACAGGGGGCAAATGGCTACACCTTC. Its translation is CASSSLTGQGANGYTF.

The genes are TRBV29-1 and TRBJ2-5; TRBD2 might be the D (5 bases). Per germline, CDR1 SQVTM and CDR2 ANQGSEA. V gave up 4 bases and J gave up 5 bases, with 14 bases separating them. The CDR3 runs to 13 residues. Here the CDR3 DNA reads TGCAGCGTTGGGGGTAGCGTGGGGGAGACCCAGTACTTC. Translation: CSVGGSVGETQYF.

The V call is TRBV6-1, the J call TRBJ2-7; D is unresolved. V lost 6 bases and J lost 1, with 13 bases in between. The length of the CDR3 is 14 residues. Germline V gene data show CDR1 as MNHNS and CDR2 as SASEGT. The CDR3 DNA is TGTGCCAGCAGCGAACAGCTTATATCCTACGAGCAGTACTTC. As protein: CASSEQLISYEQYF.

V and J are TRBV7-2 and TRBJ1-4, with unresolved D. The CDR3 totals 13 residues. Per the germline V gene, CDR1 is SGHTA and CDR2 is FQGNSA. Trimming took off 3 bases at V and 6 bases at J, with 8 bases between the two ends. In nucleotides, the CDR3 is TGTGCCAGCAGCTTGAGCCGGGATGAAAAACTGTTTTTT. Translated, it gives CASSLSRDEKLFF. Together with reference TRBV7-2 and TRBJ1-4, the CDR3 gives the full variable domain: GAGVSQSPSNKVTEKGKDVELRCDPISGHTALYWYRQSLGQGLEFLIYFQGNSAPDKSGLPSDRFSAERTGGSVSTLTIQRTQQEDSAVYLCASSLSRDEKLFFGSGTQLSVL.

The rearrangement joins TRBV10-3 to TRBJ2-7; a possible D gene is TRBD2 (6 bases). V lost 6 bases and J lost 3, with 9 bases in between. Germline V CDR1 and CDR2: ENHRY, SYGVKD. CDR3 length: 12 residues. The CDR3 DNA reads TGTGCCATCAGGGAGGAGGGCTACGAGCAGTACTTC. Residues: CAIREEGYEQYF.

This clonotype was detected a few times. This chain links TRBV7-6 with TRBJ2-3, with D maybe TRBD2 (7 bases). Germline V lookup: CDR1 SGHVS, CDR2 FNYEAQ. V was cut by 6 bases and J by 4 bases, with 23 bases left in between. This CDR3 region has 17 residues. CDR3 coding DNA: TGTGCCAGCAGACACCCCGGGTGGGGCGGGGGCTCAGATACGCAGTATTTT. Translation: CASRHPGWGGGSDTQYF.

This clonotype appeared a few times. The rearrangement uses TRBV29-1 and TRBJ2-1; TRBD2 aligns across 9 bases. V was clipped by 7 bases and J by 4 bases; unmatched bases: 5. The CDR3 is made up of 13 amino acids. Germline loops: CDR1 SQVTM, CDR2 ANQGSEA. Here the CDR3 reads CSDPSGVYNEQFF. The CDR3 nucleotides read TGCAGCGACCCTAGCGGGGTATACAATGAGCAGTTCTTC.

This clonotype came up a few times. The J gene is TRBJ2-1, the V gene TRBV19, with 9 bases lining up with TRBD1. Germline V gene lookup returns CDR1 LNHDA and CDR2 SQIVND (reference sequence). The CDR3 contains 14 residues. The ends lost 6 bases at V and 9 bases at J; junction bases unmatched: 9. CDR3 DNA sequence: TGTGCCAGTAGATCGGGACAGGGAAGGGCTGAGCAGTTCTTC. It encodes CASRSGQGRAEQFF.

The chain joins TRBV29-1 to TRBJ2-1; possible D gene TRBD2, 6 bases. The CDR3 consists of 16 residues. Between the trimmed V and J ends, which lost 1 base and 0 bases, there was a span of 13 bases. The V gene's germline CDR1 is SQVTM and CDR2 ANQGSEA. The CDR3 nucleotides are TGCAGCGTTGAAGGAGGGAGGACGAACTCCTACAATGAGCAGTTCTTC. Its protein product is CSVEGGRTNSYNEQFF.

This clonotype was recorded a few times. The CDR3 protein is CASSSPGLAGRGISYNEQYF. CDR3 nucleotide sequence: TGTGCCAGCAGCTCCCCGGGACTAGCGGGAAGGGGAATCTCCTACAATGAGCAGTACTTC. The V call is TRBV7-3, the J call TRBJ2-1, with TRBD2 matching 13 bases. The J call may be wrong; the DNA end is better matched by TRBJ2-7. CDR1 SGHTA and CDR2 FQGTGA come from the germline V gene. The CDR3 length is 20 residues.

This clonotype was detected a few times. V and J are TRBV29-1 and TRBJ2-3; TRBD2 is a possible D gene (6 bases). The germline V and J ends were trimmed by 0 bases and 0 bases, with 13 bases remaining between them. There are 16 residues in the CDR3. The V gene's germline CDR1 is SQVTM and CDR2 ANQGSEA. For the CDR3, the DNA is TGCAGCGTTGAAGATCTGGGGGGATTCAGCACAGATACGCAGTATTTT. It translates to CSVEDLGGFSTDTQYF.

This clonotype appeared once. J is TRBJ2-7 and V is TRBV7-6; maybe TRBD1 (6 bases). CDR3 length: 15 residues. Germline V lookup: CDR1 SGHVS, CDR2 FNYEAQ. V shed 1 base and J shed 3 bases, with 13 bases lying between them. The CDR3: CASSLVEGDLYEQYF. CDR3 nucleotide sequence: TGTGCCAGCAGCTTAGTTGAGGGGGATCTCTACGAGCAGTACTTC.

This clonotype was recorded at least ten times. CDR3 coding DNA: TGCAGTGCTCCCGGGACTCATGAGGAGACCCAGTACTTC. Amino acid sequence: CSAPGTHEETQYF. The chain has TRBV20-1 and TRBJ2-7, with TRBD2 as a possible D gene (6 bases). TRBJ2-5 explains the end of the DNA better; the J call may be wrong. The length of the CDR3 is 13 residues. Germline loops: CDR1 DFQATT, CDR2 SNEGSKA (reference sequence).

V is TRBV7-8 and J is TRBJ1-2; possibly TRBD1 for D (5 bases). Germline lookup yields CDR1 SGHVS and CDR2 FQNEAQ. CDR3 length: 18 residues. V lost 4 bases and J 2 bases, leaving 23 bases between the germline ends. This CDR3 is CASSSHPGGPESNYGYTF. The CDR3 DNA is TGTGCCAGCAGCTCTCACCCTGGGGGTCCAGAATCAAACTATGGCTACACCTTC.